This TCR beta chain was captured by sequencing in a study of cytomegalovirus exposure and HLA in healthy donors. Study summary: Among around 400 genotyped donors, roughly 80% fell in the Caucasian-associated ancestry cluster.

Germline lookup yields CDR1 LNHNV and CDR2 YYDKDF (reference sequence). CDR3 length: 14 residues. The V end lost 0 bases, the J end lost 2 bases, and 6 bases lay between the germline ends. General observations from the study: TCR beta sequences reportedly predicted the HLA-A and HLA-B alleles of most subjects accurately.

Of note for this clone: Its cognate antigen is unknown.

A multiplex PCR was run with 60 Vbeta primers and 13 Jbeta primers. Data came from immunoSEQ multiplex PCR; TCRdb stores just in-frame clones and leaves some out. The data show approximately 85,000 clones, with approximately 72% seen just once and 11% held by the top ten. This TCR was recovered from a woman in her thirties or forties in good health and CMV-seropositive. The V and J genes are TRBV15 and TRBJ2-3, with D hard to call. Sample: PBMCs. The CDR3 protein is CATSRDPPTDTQYF. CDR3 DNA: TGTGCCACCAGCAGAGATCCTCCCACAGATACGCAGTATTTT.